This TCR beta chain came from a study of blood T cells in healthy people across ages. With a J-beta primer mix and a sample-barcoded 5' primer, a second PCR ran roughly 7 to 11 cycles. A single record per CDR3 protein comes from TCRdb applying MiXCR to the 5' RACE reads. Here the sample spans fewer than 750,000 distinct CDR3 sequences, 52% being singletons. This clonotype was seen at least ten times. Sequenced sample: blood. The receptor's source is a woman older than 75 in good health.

CDR3 loop: CASSRALRTYNEQFF. CDR3 DNA sequence: TGTGCCAGCAGCCGGGCTTTGAGGACCTACAATGAGCAGTTCTTC. The chain employs TRBV14 and TRBJ2-1; D remains unclear. The germline CDR1 and CDR2 sequences are SGHDN and FVKESK. The V end was cut by 4 bases, the J end by 2 bases, with 12 bases between. The CDR3 sequence is 15 residues long.